This T cell receptor beta chain was obtained from a study of somatic mutations in T cells in chronic GVHD (TCRdb year 2020). The V and J ends are trimmed by 0 bases and 4 bases, leaving 8 bases between them. There are 14 amino acids in the CDR3, from cysteine to phenylalanine inclusive. Here the CDR3 DNA is all that survives: 42 bases in frame from base 1. As encoded in the germline V gene, CDR1 is SGDLS while CDR2 is YYNGEE. This clone was detected once. Its antigen is still unknown. One base away there is no much larger clone; base qualities are not given. Genomic DNA was isolated and then used for TCRbeta deep sequencing. TCRbeta CDR3 sequencing and initial data processing were performed as a commercial service with the immunoSEQ assay. In the paper's pipeline: IMGT was used to annotate V, D, J genes, while reads were demultiplexed, adapter and primer sequences were stripped out, and similar clones were merged through frequency-ratio clustering. Sourced from immuneACCESS, this table was stored by TCRdb with only in-frame sequences that have V and J called. A share of the clones is absent; for the studies checked, an unresolved V gene accounts for under half, and the remainder has no known explanation. V, J and clone size were drawn from that table, and D and trimming were deduced from the DNA. This sample lists roughly 15,000 clones; approximately 80% were detected once. About 34% of the sample lies in the top ten.

Sorting staining used anti-CD3, anti-CD4, anti-CD8 and a Vbeta20 antibody from the IOTest Beta Mark kit on a FACSAria III, with purity above 98%. Peripheral blood was collected in sodium heparin tubes, and mononuclear cells were isolated by Ficoll-Paque PLUS density gradient centrifugation. Before TCRbeta deep sequencing, the CD4+ Vbeta20+, CD4+ Vbeta20-, and CD8+ T cell fractions were FACS-sorted. The chain is assembled from TRBV9 and TRBJ1-3; a tentative D match to TRBD1 spans 6 bases. The source material was Vbeta20-negative CD4+ T cells from blood. Read against the paper, the sample's cell subset or site label means: CD4+ T cells sorted as TCR Vbeta20 negative by flow cytometry. The clonotype comes from a male patient aged 50 to 59 with chronic graft-versus-host disease. Following transplantation, T cells from the graft donor may be among those present. The encoded CDR3 is CASSVGGHGNTIYF. The sequenced DNA: TGTGCCAGCAGCGTAGGGGGACACGGAAACACCATATATTTT.